One sample yielded the 27 T cell receptor beta chains listed below, sequenced in a study of T cell responses to AZD1222 COVID-19 vaccine. Clones were sequenced by immunoSEQ multiplex PCR, and TCRdb holds only the in-frame ones, with some missing. The repertoire holds 80,000 to 100,000 clones, with about 93% as singletons. Sequencing used peripheral blood, obtained 28 days after the second AZD1222 dose. The source of these receptors is an adult who received the AZD1222 COVID-19 vaccine.

The chain employs TRBV30 and TRBJ2-1; D is unclear. V dropped 4 bases and J dropped 2 bases, with 9 bases sitting between them. Germline V gene lookup returns CDR1 GTSNPN and CDR2 SVGIG (reference sequence). The CDR3 runs to 13 residues. The CDR3: CAWNRRAYNEQFF. CDR3 DNA: TGTGCCTGGAACCGAAGGGCCTACAATGAGCAGTTCTTC.

V gene TRBV6-4 combines with J gene TRBJ2-2, with 7 positions matching TRBD2. The CDR3 contains 15 residues. Germline assignment: CDR1 MRHNA and CDR2 SNTAGT. V lost 1 base and J lost 1; bases outside the gene matches: 0. The CDR3 is CASSDLAGNTGELFF. For the CDR3, the DNA is TGTGCCAGCAGTGACTTAGCGGGGAACACCGGGGAGCTGTTTTTT.

The rearrangement links TRBV10-3 to TRBJ1-1, with D possibly matching TRBD1 (5 bases). CDR1 ENHRY and CDR2 SYGVKD come from the germline V gene. The CDR3 totals 13 residues. V was trimmed by 8 bases and J by 1 base, leaving 11 bases between them. CDR3 in amino acids: CAISDMPNTEAFF. CDR3 DNA sequence: TGTGCCATCTCGGACATGCCGAACACTGAAGCTTTCTTT.

The V and J genes are TRBV7-8 and TRBJ2-5; perhaps D is TRBD1 or TRBD2 (6 bases each). Trimming pared 3 bases from V and 1 base from J, leaving 15 bases between. Germline V gene data show CDR1 as SGHVS and CDR2 as FQNEAQ. The CDR3 runs to 16 residues. CDR3 coding DNA: TGTGCCAGCAGCTTTAGTATTTCGGGGGCCCAAGAGACCCAGTACTTC. Translated, it gives CASSFSISGAQETQYF.

The V gene is TRBV28, the J gene TRBJ1-1; no definite D call. Looked up from germline, CDR1 is MDHEN and CDR2 is SYDVKM. This CDR3 has 14 amino acids. V dropped 2 bases and J dropped 2 bases, with 9 bases sitting between them. The DNA of the CDR3 is TGTGCCAGCAGTTTACGTCCGGGCAACACTGAAGCTTTCTTT. Protein: CASSLRPGNTEAFF.

V gene TRBV7-3 combines with J gene TRBJ2-2; D unclear. Deletions cut 5 bases from V and 4 bases from J, with 14 bases between. The CDR3 length is 15 residues. From germline, CDR1 is SGHTA and CDR2 FQGTGA. The CDR3 coding sequence is TGTGCCAGCAGCATCGCCGGGTCATCCACCGGGGAGCTGTTTTTT. Protein sequence: CASSIAGSSTGELFF.

The gene calls are TRBV5-1 and TRBJ2-3, with 9 bases fitting TRBD2. Germline V gives CDR1 SGHRS, CDR2 YFSETQ. CDR3 length: 16 residues. V was clipped by 3 bases and J by 5 bases; unmatched bases: 10. CDR3 sequence: CASSSEGGGARDTQYF. CDR3 bases: TGCGCCAGCAGCTCCGAGGGCGGGGGGGCTAGAGATACGCAGTATTTT.

As concerns this clone: The limits of the CDR3 on the DNA are not certain, so only TCRdb's listed CDR3 is given. The rearrangement joins TRBV2 to TRBJ1-2. Germline V gene data show CDR1 as SNHLY and CDR2 as FYNNEI. The CDR3 length is 10 residues, termini included. CDR3 sequence reads: CASFWGRGSF.

About this clone: The junction departs from germline at one end; a sequencing error may be responsible. This rearrangement joins TRBV18 to TRBJ1-2; a possible D gene is TRBD1 (6 bases). CDR3 length: 18 residues. Germline V gene data show CDR1 as KGHSH and CDR2 as LQKENI. CDR3 nucleotide sequence: TGTGCCAGCTCACCGAACAGGGATAAAAGAGGAAACTACTACGGCTACACCTTC. Translated, it gives CASSPNRDKRGNYYGYTF. Complete variable domain (other parts from reference TRBV18 and TRBJ1-2): NAGVMQNPRHLVRRRGQEARLRCSPMKGHSHVYWYRQLPEEGLKFMVYLQKENIIDESGMPKERFSAEFPKEGPSILRIQQVVRGDSAAYFCASSPNRDKRGNYYGYTFGSGTRLTVV.

Remarks on this clone: The same CDR3 also results from other DNA sequences found in this sample. This chain joins TRBV18 and TRBJ2-1; D perhaps matches TRBD2 (5 bases). CDR1 KGHSH and CDR2 LQKENI come from the germline V gene. The CDR3 runs to 15 residues. The V gene lost 0 bases and the J gene lost 0 bases, with 6 bases spanning the gap. CDR3 in DNA: TGTGCCAGCTCACCACCGGGGAGCTCCTACAATGAGCAGTTCTTC. Its translation: CASSPPGSSYNEQFF.

V gene TRBV5-4 combines with J gene TRBJ2-3; no clear D. This CDR3 is built from 11 residues. V lost 7 bases and J 6 bases, leaving 9 bases between the germline ends. CDR1 is SGHNT, CDR2 YYREEE, per germline (reference sequence). CDR3 protein: CASGSRDTQYF. In DNA form, the CDR3 reads TGTGCCAGCGGCTCCCGCGATACGCAGTATTTT.

Comments on this clone: At one end, the junction sequence differs from germline, possibly due to a read error. This chain joins TRBV7-7 and TRBJ2-3, with D hard to call. This CDR3 has 15 amino acids. Germline loops: CDR1 SSHAT, CDR2 FNYEAQ (reference sequence). CDR3 loop: CASSLGTASTDTQYF. CDR3 in DNA: TGTGCTAGCAGCTTAGGTACGGCTAGCACAGATACGCAGTATTTT.

V gene TRBV11-3 combines with J gene TRBJ2-3, with 11 bases identical to TRBD1. Germline CDR1 SGHNT, CDR2 YENEEA. The junction had 7 bases not matched to a gene; V was cut back by 5 bases and J by 6 bases. CDR3 size: 15 residues. The CDR3 sequence is CASSPGQGVWDTQYF. Here the CDR3 DNA reads TGTGCCAGCAGCCCGGGACAGGGGGTTTGGGATACGCAGTATTTT.

Notes on this clone: Germline is not matched at one junction end, which may reflect a read error. The rearrangement uses TRBV18 and TRBJ1-6; 7 nucleotides line up with TRBD1. Germline V gene data show CDR1 as KGHSH and CDR2 as LQKENI. The CDR3 contains 16 residues. The CDR3 here is CVSSPDEGARHSPLHF. The CDR3 DNA is TGTGTCAGCTCACCAGATGAGGGGGCGCGACATTCACCCCTCCACTTT.

The V and J genes are TRBV5-1 and TRBJ1-1, with unresolved D. There are 16 residues in the CDR3. V was cut by 1 base and J by 3 bases, with 16 bases left in between. Germline V gives CDR1 SGHRS, CDR2 YFSETQ. CDR3 sequence: CASSLRPRSMDTEAFF. The CDR3 DNA reads as TGCGCCAGCAGCTTGCGCCCAAGGTCGATGGACACTGAAGCTTTCTTT.

This chain joins TRBV28 and TRBJ2-3; TRBD2 is a possible D gene (5 bases). Trimming left V 8 bases short and J 0 bases short, with 12 bases between. Germline assignment: CDR1 MDHEN and CDR2 SYDVKM. The CDR3 extends over 14 amino acids. CDR3 sequence reads: CASVPAVSTDTQYF. CDR3 nucleotides: TGTGCCAGCGTTCCAGCGGTGAGCACAGATACGCAGTATTTT.

The chain is built from TRBV28 and TRBJ2-1; D call uncertain. Germline V gene data show CDR1 as MDHEN and CDR2 as SYDVKM. This CDR3 spans 15 amino acids. V was cut by 6 bases and J by 0 bases, with 12 bases left in between. CDR3 DNA: TGTGCCAGCAGGGATTTCATGAGCTCCTACAATGAGCAGTTCTTC. As protein: CASRDFMSSYNEQFF.

This clone occurred a few times. V and J are TRBV18 and TRBJ2-4; D is undetermined. Germline CDR1 KGHSH, CDR2 LQKENI. V was cut by 3 bases and J by 0 bases, with 6 bases left in between. The length of the CDR3 is 14 residues. In DNA form, the CDR3 reads TGTGCCAGCTCACCCGGACCAGCCAAAAACATTCAGTACTTC. Protein product: CASSPGPAKNIQYF.

In this sample, this clone turned up once. The J gene is TRBJ2-7, the V gene TRBV14; 9 nucleotides align to TRBD2. J gave up 3 bases and V 1 base, and 4 bases lay outside the gene matches. Germline values: CDR1 SGHDN, CDR2 FVKESK. CDR3 length: 15 amino acids. The CDR3 sequence is CASSQGLAEFYEQYF. Written as DNA, the CDR3 is TGTGCCAGCAGCCAAGGACTAGCGGAGTTCTACGAGCAGTACTTC.

The rearrangement links TRBV29-1 to TRBJ2-1, with D maybe TRBD1 (6 bases). Germline V lookup: CDR1 SQVTM, CDR2 ANQGSEA. V shed 6 bases and J shed 1 base, with 16 bases lying between them. The CDR3 runs 15 residues. The DNA of the CDR3 is TGCAGCGTGGTCATGGGGGCCGGGTCCTACAATGAGCAGTTCTTC. The encoded protein is CSVVMGAGSYNEQFF.

The chain recombines TRBV6-5 with TRBJ1-1, with TRBD1 as a possible D gene (5 bases). V was trimmed by 0 bases and J by 1 base, leaving 9 bases between them. This CDR3 is 15 amino acids long. Germline CDR1 MNHEY, CDR2 SVGAGI. Written as DNA, the CDR3 is TGTGCCAGCAGTTACTCGCATCAGGGGAACACTGAAGCTTTCTTT. Its protein product is CASSYSHQGNTEAFF.

In nucleotides, the CDR3 is TGTGCCAGCAGCCTCGTGGGCTACGAGCAGTACTTC. Translating it yields CASSLVGYEQYF. The chain links TRBV7-9 to TRBJ2-7, with no clear D. V gave up 5 bases and J gave up 3 bases, with 8 bases separating them. Germline V gene sequence: CDR1 SEHNR, CDR2 FQNEAQ (reference sequence). The CDR3 runs 12 residues. Looking up the rest from reference TRBV7-9 and TRBJ2-7 gives the full variable domain: DTGVSQNPRHKITKRGQNVTFRCDPISEHNRLYWYRQTLGQGPEFLTYFQNEAQLEKSRLLSDRFSAERPKGSFSTLEIQRTEQGDSAMYLCASSLVGYEQYFGPGTRLTVT.

V usage is TRBV5-1 and J usage is TRBJ2-7; 11 nucleotides agree with TRBD1. The CDR3 spans 14 residues. Germline CDR1 reads SGHRS; CDR2 reads YFSETQ. J lost 6 bases, V lost 3 bases, and 5 bases had no gene match. CDR3 loop: CASSSTGQGVEQYF. The CDR3 bases are TGCGCCAGCAGCTCCACGGGACAGGGGGTCGAGCAGTACTTC. Using reference TRBV5-1 and TRBJ2-7 for the parts outside the CDR3, the full variable domain is KAGVTQTPRYLIKTRGQQVTLSCSPISGHRSVSWYQQTPGQGLQFLFEYFSETQRNKGNFPGRFSGRQFSNSRSEMNVSTLELGDSALYLCASSSTGQGVEQYFGPGTRLTVT.

The chain employs TRBV19 and TRBJ1-2; perhaps TRBD1 as D (5 bases). Germline CDR1 and CDR2: LNHDA and SQIVND (reference sequence). Trimming took off 8 bases at V and 8 bases at J, with 21 bases between the two ends. The CDR3 has 14 residues. The CDR3, as DNA: TGTGCCAGTGGGAGAGGGGTAGGGGAAATCGGCTACACCTTC. Protein sequence: CASGRGVGEIGYTF.

This chain links TRBV27 with TRBJ1-5; possible D gene TRBD1, 5 bases. The CDR3 contains 14 residues. V lost 5 bases, J lost 0 bases, and 8 bases lay in between. Germline values: CDR1 MNHEY, CDR2 SMNVEV (reference sequence). Written as DNA, the CDR3 is TGTGCCAGCAGTGACAGCTATAGCAATCAGCCCCAGCATTTT. Translating it yields CASSDSYSNQPQHF.

This rearrangement joins TRBV2 to TRBJ1-5, with 8 positions matching TRBD1. This CDR3 is 15 amino acids long. V dropped 5 bases and J dropped 0; count of bases not matched to a gene: 3. Germline loops: CDR1 SNHLY, CDR2 FYNNEI. The CDR3 protein is CASSPQGASNQPQHF. The CDR3 coding sequence is TGTGCCAGCAGTCCCCAGGGGGCTAGCAATCAGCCCCAGCATTTT.

The V and J genes are TRBV3-1 (or the pseudogene TRBV3-2) and TRBJ2-7; D unclear. Trimming shortened V by 1 base and J by 5 bases, and 9 bases separated the two germline ends. The CDR3 runs 13 residues. Germline lookup yields CDR1 LGHDT and CDR2 YNNKEL (reference sequence). CDR3 bases: TGTGCCAGCAGCCAAGGATATCCGGACGAGCAGTACTTC. Translating gives CASSQGYPDEQYF.